One sample yielded the 26 T cell receptor beta chains listed below, sequenced in a study of Graves' ophthalmopathy and Graves' hyperthyroidism. TCR beta CDR3 regions were amplified from RNA transcripts. HTBI-primed first-round RT-PCR preceded second-round multiplex PCR. MiXCR was run by TCRdb on the multiplex PCR reads, yielding one entry per CDR3 protein. The sample records 1 million to 1.3 million distinct CDR3 sequences, approximately 35% being singletons. Specimen: peripheral blood or thyroid tissue (not recorded which). The receptor set was obtained from an adult man with Graves' hyperthyroidism.

This clonotype was counted at least ten times. The chain combines TRBV19 with TRBJ1-1; TRBD1 matches at 8 bases. The CDR3 loop spans 16 amino acids. V was clipped by 6 bases and J by 2 bases; unmatched bases: 11. Germline loops: CDR1 LNHDA, CDR2 SQIVND (reference sequence). CDR3 bases: TGTGCCAGTAGCCGAGGACAGGGATCCGTTAACACTGAAGCTTTCTTT. Its translation is CASSRGQGSVNTEAFF.

This clonotype was recorded many times. V and J are TRBV14 and TRBJ2-7; D not resolved. The CDR3 sequence is 12 residues long. Between the trimmed V and J ends, which lost 4 bases and 8 bases, there was a span of 12 bases. The germline V gene encodes CDR1 SGHDN and CDR2 FVKESK. The CDR3 spells CASSPRHFKQYF. The DNA of the CDR3 is TGTGCCAGCAGCCCCCGACATTTCAAGCAGTACTTC. The entire variable domain, with the rest obtained from reference TRBV14 and TRBJ2-7, is as follows: EAGVTQFPSHSVIEKGQTVTLRCDPISGHDNLYWYRRVMGKEIKFLLHFVKESKQDESGMPNNRFLAERTGGTYSTLKVQPAELEDSGVYFCASSPRHFKQYFGPGTRLTVT.

J is TRBJ2-3 and V is TRBV25-1; D may match TRBD1 or TRBD2 (5 bases each). This CDR3 comprises 12 residues. Germline V lookup: CDR1 MGHDK, CDR2 SYGVNS. Deletions cut 4 bases from V and 8 bases from J, with 10 bases between. CDR3 sequence (DNA): TGTGCCAGCAGTGGACCGGGACCTACGCAGTATTTT. As protein: CASSGPGPTQYF.

J is TRBJ1-1 and V is TRBV29-1, with D maybe TRBD1 (5 bases). Deletions cut 6 bases from V and 3 bases from J, with 17 bases between. The CDR3 has 14 residues. Looked up from germline, CDR1 is SQVTM and CDR2 is ANQGSEA. The CDR3 sequence: CSVEAGSGYTEAFF. The DNA of the CDR3 is TGCAGCGTCGAGGCAGGGTCTGGCTACACTGAAGCTTTCTTT.

The chain recombines TRBV7-2 with TRBJ2-3, with D unclear. Per germline, CDR1 SGHTA and CDR2 FQGNSA. There are 16 residues in the CDR3. The V end was cut by 1 base, the J end by 0 bases, with 11 bases between. The CDR3 here is CASSLGISESTDTQYF. The DNA for the CDR3 is TGTGCCAGCAGCTTAGGAATCAGTGAAAGCACAGATACGCAGTATTTT.

The V and J genes are TRBV29-1 and TRBJ2-7; the D call may be TRBD1 or TRBD2 (7 bases each). The CDR3 runs to 15 residues. Germline V gene data show CDR1 as SQVTM and CDR2 as ANQGSEA. Trimming took 6 bases from V and 1 from J, leaving 19 bases between them. CDR3 amino acids: CSVHGGGGQSYEQYF. For the CDR3, the DNA is TGCAGCGTCCACGGGGGAGGGGGCCAATCCTACGAGCAGTACTTC.

The V gene is TRBV9, the J gene TRBJ2-6; 9 positions agree with TRBD1. The germline CDR1 and CDR2 sequences are SGDLS and YYNGEE. This CDR3 is 20 amino acids long. V shed 0 bases and J 3 bases; nucleotides not matched to a gene: 13. The CDR3 nucleotides read TGTGCCAGCAGCGTAGCTCTGGGTGGGGACAGGGAGAATGGGGCCAACGTCCTGACTTTC. This sequence encodes CASSVALGGDRENGANVLTF.

There are many counts of this clonotype. The V gene is TRBV20-1, the J gene TRBJ1-2; no clear D gene. V dropped 6 bases and J dropped 3 bases, with 14 bases sitting between them. This CDR3 region has 13 residues. Germline assignment: CDR1 DFQATT and CDR2 SNEGSKA (reference sequence). The CDR3 bases are TGCAGTGCCCCTATTGGTTTCGACTATGGCTACACCTTC. Translation gives CSAPIGFDYGYTF.

This clonotype has more than one count but fewer than ten. The rearrangement uses TRBV12-3 or TRBV12-4 and TRBJ2-7, with 9 bases matching TRBD2. The ends lost 6 bases at V and 7 bases at J; junction bases unmatched: 7. This CDR3 has 13 amino acids. CDR3 in DNA: TGTGCCAGCAGAACGGGACTAGCAAGTGAGCAGTACTTC. Its translation: CASRTGLASEQYF.

This sequence joins TRBV11-2 and TRBJ2-5; 16 bases are shared with TRBD2. Germline CDR1 SGHAT, CDR2 FQNNGV. Germline trimming cut 3 bases from V and 5 bases from J; bases unmatched to any gene: 9. The CDR3 extends over 18 amino acids. CDR3 residues: CASSFPGTSGGAKETQYF. CDR3 in DNA: TGTGCCAGCAGCTTCCCCGGGACTAGCGGGGGGGCTAAGGAGACCCAGTACTTC.

The sample holds many counts of this clonotype. The J gene is TRBJ2-5, the V gene TRBV11-3, with unresolved D. Trimming pared 3 bases from V and 5 bases from J, leaving 10 bases between. This CDR3 region has 13 residues. The germline V gene encodes CDR1 SGHNT and CDR2 YENEEA. The CDR3 sequence is CASSFTYGETQYF. CDR3 sequence (DNA): TGTGCCAGCAGCTTCACTTACGGCGAGACCCAGTACTTC.

This clonotype was seen ten or more times. The V call is TRBV5-1, the J call TRBJ1-6; D is perhaps TRBD1 (5 bases). V dropped 0 bases and J dropped 16 bases, with 14 bases sitting between them. The CDR3 extends over 13 amino acids. The germline CDR1 and CDR2 sequences are SGHRS and YFSETQ. In DNA form, the CDR3 reads TGCGCCAGCAGCTTGGTCCAGGACACGATTCTCCACTTT. Amino acids: CASSLVQDTILHF. Full variable domain (missing parts from reference TRBV5-1 and TRBJ1-6): KAGVTQTPRYLIKTRGQQVTLSCSPISGHRSVSWYQQTPGQGLQFLFEYFSETQRNKGNFPGRFSGRQFSNSRSEMNVSTLELGDSALYLCASSLVQDTILHFGNGTRLTVT.

In its sample, this clonotype was seen many times. V gene TRBV5-1 combines with J gene TRBJ1-6; D ambiguous. Trimming took 5 bases from V and 5 from J, leaving 11 bases between them. The CDR3 is made up of 14 amino acids. In germline, CDR1 is SGHRS, CDR2 YFSETQ. As DNA, the CDR3 is TGCGCCAGCAGTCGGGAGTCAAATAATTCACCCCTCCACTTT. Translation: CASSRESNNSPLHF.

Remarks on this clonotype: This may come from a read error, since a much larger clone is one base off. The rearrangement uses TRBV5-1 and TRBJ2-7; 7 bases fit TRBD1. The CDR3 has 12 residues. The trim removed 10 bases at V and 4 bases at J, leaving 8 bases unmatched. Germline V gene data show CDR1 as SGHRS and CDR2 as YFSETQ. CDR3 bases: TGCGCCGGCACAGGGGATCGGTACGAGCAGTACTTC. It yields the protein CAGTGDRYEQYF. Together with reference TRBV5-1 and TRBJ2-7, the CDR3 gives the full variable domain: KAGVTQTPRYLIKTRGQQVTLSCSPISGHRSVSWYQQTPGQGLQFLFEYFSETQRNKGNFPGRFSGRQFSNSRSEMNVSTLELGDSALYLCAGTGDRYEQYFGPGTRLTVT.

This clonotype occurred many times. This chain joins TRBV7-9 and TRBJ1-2; D is unresolved. In germline, CDR1 is SEHNR, CDR2 FQNEAQ (reference sequence). Trimming took 5 bases from V and 1 from J, leaving 5 bases between them. CDR3 length: 12 residues. CDR3: CASSRDNYGYTF. CDR3 in DNA: TGTGCCAGCAGCCGAGATAACTATGGCTACACCTTC. Drawing the rest from reference TRBV7-9 and TRBJ1-2, the complete variable domain is DTGVSQNPRHKITKRGQNVTFRCDPISEHNRLYWYRQTLGQGPEFLTYFQNEAQLEKSRLLSDRFSAERPKGSFSTLEIQRTEQGDSAMYLCASSRDNYGYTFGSGTRLTVV.

The CDR3 DNA reads as TGTGCCAGCAGTTACCTAGGGGTCCAGTATGGCTACACCTTC. Its protein is CASSYLGVQYGYTF. J is TRBJ1-2 and V is TRBV6-5; weak D call: TRBD1 (5 bases). The CDR3 sequence is 14 residues long. The germline V and J ends were trimmed by 2 bases and 5 bases, with 12 bases remaining between them. Germline V CDR1 and CDR2: MNHEY, SVGAGI.

At least ten counts were recorded for this clonotype. This chain links TRBV10-3 with TRBJ1-2; D not certain. This CDR3 contains 11 residues. CDR1 and CDR2 from the germline V gene are ENHRY and SYGVKD. Trimming took off 7 bases at V and 6 bases at J, with 9 bases between the two ends. The CDR3 protein is CAIIDTNGYTF. CDR3 nucleotides: TGTGCCATCATAGACACGAATGGCTACACCTTC.

This sequence joins TRBV12-3 or TRBV12-4 and TRBJ2-7, with 12 bases aligning to TRBD2. With 6 bases clipped from V and 3 bases from J, the junction kept 6 bases outside the gene matches. This CDR3 is built from 15 residues. The CDR3 region has the DNA TGTGCCAGCAGAACTACTAGCGGGAGGAACTACGAGCAGTACTTC. Encoded protein: CASRTTSGRNYEQYF.

The chain carries TRBV7-9 and TRBJ2-2; 7 nucleotides agree with TRBD1. The J segment lost 7 bases and the V segment lost 5 bases, leaving 7 bases of the junction unmatched. The CDR3 runs 14 residues. The germline CDR1 and CDR2 sequences are SEHNR and FQNEAQ (reference sequence). The CDR3 region is CASSRDRDSGELFF. For the CDR3, the DNA is TGTGCCAGCAGCAGAGACAGGGACAGCGGGGAGCTGTTTTTT.

The chain links TRBV7-2 to TRBJ1-6; D unclear. Germline loops: CDR1 SGHTA, CDR2 FQGNSA. The CDR3 loop spans 14 amino acids. With 1 base removed from V and 9 bases from J, the gap between germline ends came to 10 bases. CDR3: CASSLVIGVSPLHF. As DNA, the CDR3 is TGTGCCAGCAGCTTAGTGATTGGGGTTTCACCCCTCCACTTT.

This clonotype was counted only a few times. The chain recombines TRBV2 with TRBJ2-7; possible D gene TRBD1, 6 bases. V was pared by 4 bases and J by 2 bases, with 12 bases between. The germline gives CDR1 SNHLY, CDR2 FYNNEI. The CDR3 contains 14 residues. The CDR3 DNA follows: TGTGCCAGCAGTGTGACAGGTCTACCCTACGAGCAGTACTTC. Protein sequence: CASSVTGLPYEQYF.

On this clonotype: This sequence may be a read error, since a much larger clone differs from it by one base. For the CDR3, the DNA is TGTACCAGCAGCCAAGGAGGACAGGGGAATGAAAAACTGTTTTTT. It encodes CTSSQGGQGNEKLFF. The chain carries TRBV14 and TRBJ1-4; 9 nucleotides agree with TRBD1. Germline V lookup: CDR1 SGHDN, CDR2 FVKESK. The CDR3 consists of 15 residues. Full variable domain (remainder filled in from reference TRBV14 and TRBJ1-4): EAGVTQFPSHSVIEKGQTVTLRCDPISGHDNLYWYRRVMGKEIKFLLHFVKESKQDESGMPNNRFLAERTGGTYSTLKVQPAELEDSGVYFCTSSQGGQGNEKLFFGSGTQLSVL.

The chain recombines TRBV7-8 with TRBJ1-6, with D tentatively TRBD1 (6 bases). The length of the CDR3 is 19 residues. Germline V lookup: CDR1 SGHVS, CDR2 FQNEAQ. Trimming took off 5 bases at V and 0 bases at J, with 20 bases between the two ends. CDR3 protein: CASSQQGQAFSSYNSPLHF. The CDR3 nucleotides read TGTGCCAGCAGCCAACAGGGTCAAGCGTTCAGCTCCTATAATTCACCCCTCCACTTT.

The chain has TRBV6-6 and TRBJ1-2, with a tentative D call TRBD1 (5 bases). Per germline, CDR1 MNHNY and CDR2 SVGAGI (reference sequence). Between the trimmed V and J ends, which lost 5 bases and 8 bases, there was a span of 6 bases. The CDR3 extends over 10 amino acids. The CDR3 loop reads CASSPGGYTF. The CDR3 nucleotides are TGTGCCAGCAGTCCAGGGGGCTACACCTTC.

This clonotype was recorded a few times. This rearrangement joins TRBV7-9 to TRBJ2-7; D tentatively fits TRBD1 or TRBD2 (5 bases each). CDR3 length: 14 amino acids. Germline CDR1 and CDR2: SEHNR and FQNEAQ (reference sequence). Trimming removed 5 bases at V and 5 bases at J, with 16 bases between. The CDR3 DNA reads as TGTGCCAGCAGCGCGAGGGGATCCGGTAACGAGCAGTACTTC. Protein sequence: CASSARGSGNEQYF.

V gene TRBV9 combines with J gene TRBJ1-4, with TRBD1 matching over 7 bases. In germline, CDR1 is SGDLS, CDR2 YYNGEE. The CDR3 extends over 15 amino acids. J lost 6 bases, V lost 5 bases, and 10 bases had no gene match. CDR3 bases: TGTGCCAGCAGTGCTCAGACAGGACAGGATGAAAAACTGTTTTTT. This gives the protein CASSAQTGQDEKLFF.